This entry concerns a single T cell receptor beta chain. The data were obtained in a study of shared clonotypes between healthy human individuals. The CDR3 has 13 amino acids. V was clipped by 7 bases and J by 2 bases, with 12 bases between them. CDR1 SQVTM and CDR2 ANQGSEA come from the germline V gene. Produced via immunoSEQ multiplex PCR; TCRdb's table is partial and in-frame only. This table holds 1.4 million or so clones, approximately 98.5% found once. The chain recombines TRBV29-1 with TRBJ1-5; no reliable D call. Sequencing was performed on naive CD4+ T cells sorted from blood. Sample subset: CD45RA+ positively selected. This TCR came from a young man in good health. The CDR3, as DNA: TGCAGCGCCCGGTCGGGAGGCAATCAGCCCCAGCATTTT. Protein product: CSARSGGNQPQHF.